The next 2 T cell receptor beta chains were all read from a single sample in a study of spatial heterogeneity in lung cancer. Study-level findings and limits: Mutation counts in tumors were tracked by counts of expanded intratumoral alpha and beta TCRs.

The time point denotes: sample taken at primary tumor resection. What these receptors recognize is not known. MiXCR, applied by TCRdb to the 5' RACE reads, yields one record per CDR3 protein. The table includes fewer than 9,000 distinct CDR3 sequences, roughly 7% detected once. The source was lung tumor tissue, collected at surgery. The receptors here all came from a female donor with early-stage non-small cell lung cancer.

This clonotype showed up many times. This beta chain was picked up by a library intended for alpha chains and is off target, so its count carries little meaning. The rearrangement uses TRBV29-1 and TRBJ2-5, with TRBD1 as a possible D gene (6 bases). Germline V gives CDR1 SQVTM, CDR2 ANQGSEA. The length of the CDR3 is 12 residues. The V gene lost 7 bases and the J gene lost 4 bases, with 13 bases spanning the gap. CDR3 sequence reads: CSGLRGPETQYF. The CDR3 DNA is TGCAGCGGTCTCAGGGGTCCAGAGACCCAGTACTTC.

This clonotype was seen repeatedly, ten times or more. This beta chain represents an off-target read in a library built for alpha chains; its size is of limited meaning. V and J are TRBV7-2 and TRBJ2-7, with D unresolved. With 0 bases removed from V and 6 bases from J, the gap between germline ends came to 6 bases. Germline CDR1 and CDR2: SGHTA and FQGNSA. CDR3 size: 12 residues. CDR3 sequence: CASSLAPGEQYF. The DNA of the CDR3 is TGTGCCAGCAGCTTAGCCCCAGGCGAGCAGTACTTC.